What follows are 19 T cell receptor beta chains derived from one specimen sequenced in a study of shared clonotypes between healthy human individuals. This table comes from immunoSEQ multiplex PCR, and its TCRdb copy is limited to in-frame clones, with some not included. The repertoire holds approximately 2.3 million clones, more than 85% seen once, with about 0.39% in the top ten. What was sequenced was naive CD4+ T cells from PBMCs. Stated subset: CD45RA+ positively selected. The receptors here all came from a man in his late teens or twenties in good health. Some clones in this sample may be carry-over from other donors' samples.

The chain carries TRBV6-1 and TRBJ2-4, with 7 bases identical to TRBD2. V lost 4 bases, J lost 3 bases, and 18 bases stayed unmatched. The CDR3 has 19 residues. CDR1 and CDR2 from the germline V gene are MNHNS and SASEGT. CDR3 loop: CASSGQGHGRDEGKNIQYF. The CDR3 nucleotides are TGTGCCAGCAGTGGCCAGGGCCATGGGAGGGATGAGGGCAAAAACATTCAGTACTTC.

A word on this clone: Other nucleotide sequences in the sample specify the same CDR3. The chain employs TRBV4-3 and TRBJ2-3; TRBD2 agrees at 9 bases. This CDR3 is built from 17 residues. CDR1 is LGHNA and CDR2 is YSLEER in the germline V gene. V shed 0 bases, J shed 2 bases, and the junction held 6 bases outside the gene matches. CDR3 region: CASSQDGREGFTDTQYF. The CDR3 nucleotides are TGCGCCAGCAGCCAAGATGGGCGGGAGGGATTCACAGATACGCAGTATTTT.

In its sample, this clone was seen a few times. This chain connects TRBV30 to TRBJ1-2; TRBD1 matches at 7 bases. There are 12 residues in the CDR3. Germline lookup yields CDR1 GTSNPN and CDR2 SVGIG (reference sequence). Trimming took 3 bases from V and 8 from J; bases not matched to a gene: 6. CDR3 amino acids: CAWRTGLEGYTF. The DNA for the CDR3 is TGTGCCTGGAGGACAGGGTTAGAGGGCTACACCTTC.

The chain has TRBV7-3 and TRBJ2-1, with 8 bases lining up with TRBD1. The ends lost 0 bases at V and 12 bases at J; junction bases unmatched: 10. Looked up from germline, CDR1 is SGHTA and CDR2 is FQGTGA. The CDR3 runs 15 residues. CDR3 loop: CASSLTAGQATGQFF. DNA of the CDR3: TGTGCCAGCAGCTTAACCGCGGGACAGGCCACCGGGCAGTTCTTC.

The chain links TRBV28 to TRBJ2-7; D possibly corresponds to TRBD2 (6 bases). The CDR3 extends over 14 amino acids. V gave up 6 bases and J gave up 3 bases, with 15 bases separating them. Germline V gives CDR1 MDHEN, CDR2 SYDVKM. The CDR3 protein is CASRRDFLLYEQYF. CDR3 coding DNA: TGTGCCAGCAGACGGGACTTTCTTCTCTACGAGCAGTACTTC.

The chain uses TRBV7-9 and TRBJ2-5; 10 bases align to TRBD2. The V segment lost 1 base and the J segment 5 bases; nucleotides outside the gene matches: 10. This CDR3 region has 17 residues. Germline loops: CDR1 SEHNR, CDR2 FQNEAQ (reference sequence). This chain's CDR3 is CASSLGLSSGSKETQYF. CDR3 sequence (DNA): TGTGCCAGCAGCTTAGGCCTCTCTAGCGGGAGTAAGGAGACCCAGTACTTC.

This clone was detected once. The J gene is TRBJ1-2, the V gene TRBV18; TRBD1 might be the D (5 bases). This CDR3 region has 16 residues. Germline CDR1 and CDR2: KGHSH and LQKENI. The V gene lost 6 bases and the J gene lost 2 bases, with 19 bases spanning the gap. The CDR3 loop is CASSLFRGRTNYGYTF. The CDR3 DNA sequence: TGTGCCAGCTCCCTCTTTAGGGGACGGACCAACTATGGCTACACCTTC.

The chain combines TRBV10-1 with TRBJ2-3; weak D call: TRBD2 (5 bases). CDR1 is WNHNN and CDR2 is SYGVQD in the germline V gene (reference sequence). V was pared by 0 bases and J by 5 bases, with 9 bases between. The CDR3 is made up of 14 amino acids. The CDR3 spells CASSESLSGDTQYF. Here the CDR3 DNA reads TGCGCCAGCAGTGAGTCGCTAAGCGGAGATACGCAGTATTTT.

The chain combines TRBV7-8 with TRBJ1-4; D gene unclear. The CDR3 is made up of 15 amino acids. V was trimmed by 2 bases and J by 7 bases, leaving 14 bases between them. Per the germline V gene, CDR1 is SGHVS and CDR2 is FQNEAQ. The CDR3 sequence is CASSLLIGSPEKLFF. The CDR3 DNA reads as TGTGCCAGCAGCTTATTAATTGGGTCACCTGAAAAACTGTTTTTT.

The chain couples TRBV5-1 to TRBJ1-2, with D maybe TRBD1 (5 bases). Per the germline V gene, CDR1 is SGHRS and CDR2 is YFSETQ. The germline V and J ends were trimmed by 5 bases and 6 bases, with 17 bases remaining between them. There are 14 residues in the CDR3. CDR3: CASSPRQLLDGYTF. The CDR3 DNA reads TGCGCCAGCAGTCCTAGACAGCTGCTAGATGGCTACACCTTC.

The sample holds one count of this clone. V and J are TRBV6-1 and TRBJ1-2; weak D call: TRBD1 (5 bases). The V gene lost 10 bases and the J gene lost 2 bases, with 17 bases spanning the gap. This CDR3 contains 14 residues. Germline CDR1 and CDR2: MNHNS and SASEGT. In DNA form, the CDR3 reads TGTGCCACCTTAAGGGACGGTACAAACTATGGCTACACCTTC. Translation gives CATLRDGTNYGYTF.

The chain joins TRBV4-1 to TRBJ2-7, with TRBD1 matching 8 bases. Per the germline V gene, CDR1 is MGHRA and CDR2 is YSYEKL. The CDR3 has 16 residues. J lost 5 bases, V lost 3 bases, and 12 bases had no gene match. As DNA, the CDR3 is TGCGCCAGCAGCCAGGCCGCTATGGACAGGGACCACGAGCAGTACTTC. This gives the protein CASSQAAMDRDHEQYF.

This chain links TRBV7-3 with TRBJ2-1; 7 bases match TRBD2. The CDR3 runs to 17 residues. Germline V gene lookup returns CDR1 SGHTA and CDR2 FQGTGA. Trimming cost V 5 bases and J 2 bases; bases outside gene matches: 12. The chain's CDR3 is CASSPTPRGVAYNEQFF. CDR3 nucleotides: TGTGCCAGCAGCCCAACTCCTCGGGGGGTCGCCTACAATGAGCAGTTCTTC.

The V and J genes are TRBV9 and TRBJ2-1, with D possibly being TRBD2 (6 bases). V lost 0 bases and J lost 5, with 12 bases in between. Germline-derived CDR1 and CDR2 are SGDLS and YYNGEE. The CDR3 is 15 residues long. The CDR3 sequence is CASSVGPLAHNEQFF. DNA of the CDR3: TGTGCCAGCAGCGTAGGGCCCCTAGCGCACAATGAGCAGTTCTTC.

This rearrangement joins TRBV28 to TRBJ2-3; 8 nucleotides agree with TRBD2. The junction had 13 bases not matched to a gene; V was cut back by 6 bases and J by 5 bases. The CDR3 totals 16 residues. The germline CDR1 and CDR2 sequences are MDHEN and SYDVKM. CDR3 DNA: TGTGCCAGCAGCAACCGAGCGGGAGCCCTTTTAGATACGCAGTATTTT. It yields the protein CASSNRAGALLDTQYF.

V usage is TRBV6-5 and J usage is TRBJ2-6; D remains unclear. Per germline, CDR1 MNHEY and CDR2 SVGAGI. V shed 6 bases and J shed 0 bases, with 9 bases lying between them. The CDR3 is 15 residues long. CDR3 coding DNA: TGTGCCAGCAGAAATGGGCACTCTGGGGCCAACGTCCTGACTTTC. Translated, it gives CASRNGHSGANVLTF.

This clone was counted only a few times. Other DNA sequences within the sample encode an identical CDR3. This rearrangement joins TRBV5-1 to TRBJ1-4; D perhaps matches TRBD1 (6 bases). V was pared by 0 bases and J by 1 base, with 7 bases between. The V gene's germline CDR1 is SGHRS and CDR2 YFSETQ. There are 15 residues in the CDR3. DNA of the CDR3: TGCGCCAGCAGCTTGGAGGGGGGAACTAATGAAAAACTGTTTTTT. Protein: CASSLEGGTNEKLFF.

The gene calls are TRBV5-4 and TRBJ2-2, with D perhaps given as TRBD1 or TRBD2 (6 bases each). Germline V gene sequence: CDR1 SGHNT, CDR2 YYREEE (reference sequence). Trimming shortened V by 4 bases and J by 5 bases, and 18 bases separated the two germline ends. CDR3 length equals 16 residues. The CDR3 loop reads CASSLGGRMSTGELFF. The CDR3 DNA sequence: TGTGCCAGCAGCCTCGGGGGCAGGATGAGTACCGGGGAGCTGTTTTTT.

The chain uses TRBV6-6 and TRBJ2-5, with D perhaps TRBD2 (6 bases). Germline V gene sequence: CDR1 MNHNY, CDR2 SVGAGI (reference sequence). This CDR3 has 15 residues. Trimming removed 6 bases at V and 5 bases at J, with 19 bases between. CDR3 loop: CASSPLAGSGETQYF. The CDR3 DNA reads TGTGCCAGCAGCCCCCTGGCGGGGTCCGGGGAGACCCAGTACTTC.